This T cell receptor (beta chain) emerged from a study of cytomegalovirus exposure and HLA in healthy donors. CDR3 length equals 11 residues. Trimming removed 7 bases from V and 4 bases from J; junction bases left unmatched: 3. In germline, CDR1 is SQVTM, CDR2 ANQGSEA. The PCR employed 60 Vbeta primers together with 13 Jbeta primers. The protocol was immunoSEQ multiplex PCR, while the TCRdb copy is restricted to in-frame clones and leaves out a portion. The sample records 150,000 to 200,000 clones, 75% to 90% being singletons. The specimen sequenced was PBMCs. The chain couples TRBV29-1 to TRBJ1-2; TRBD1 aligns across 7 bases. The TCR was taken from a woman between 18 and 29 years old in good health and CMV-seronegative. The CDR3 DNA reads as TGCAGCGCTGACAGGGCCTATGGCTACACCTTC. This codes for CSADRAYGYTF. Variable domain in full (rest from reference TRBV29-1 and TRBJ1-2): SAVISQKPSRDICQRGTSLTIQCQVDSQVTMMFWYRQQPGQSLTLIATANQGSEATYESGFVIDKFPISRPNLTFSTLTVSNMSPEDSSIYLCSADRAYGYTFGSGTRLTVV.